The 4 T cell receptor beta chains below were found in one sample sequenced in a study of T cells after yellow fever vaccination. TCRdb passed the 5' RACE reads through MiXCR, listing each CDR3 protein once. This repertoire shows approximately 180,000 distinct CDR3 sequences, approximately 6.2% found once; its top ten account for 2.9%. The sequenced sample was CD4+ T cells sorted from PBMCs, obtained on the day of the first yellow fever vaccination. The source of these receptors is a man between 18 and 29 years old who received the YFV17D yellow fever vaccine.

The rearrangement uses TRBV12-3 or TRBV12-4 and TRBJ2-3, with 9 bases that match TRBD1. The CDR3 sequence is 14 residues long. V trimming: 6 bases; J trimming: 4 bases; junction bases outside the gene matches: 5. In DNA, the CDR3 is TGTGCCAGCAGCTCTACAGGGGGCGCAGATACGCAGTATTTT. Translation: CASSSTGGADTQYF.

This clonotype was recorded a few times. CDR3 amino acids: CASIRRPGITANYGYTF. The DNA for the CDR3 is TGTGCCAGCATACGACGGCCCGGAATAACCGCTAACTATGGCTACACCTTC. The chain uses TRBV6-1 and TRBJ1-2; D gene uncertain. The CDR3 has 17 residues. Trimming shortened V by 7 bases and J by 0 bases, and 21 bases separated the two germline ends. CDR1 and CDR2 (germline): MNHNS, SASEGT.

This clonotype was detected ten times or more. This sequence joins TRBV3-1 and TRBJ2-1; 8 bases align to TRBD2. Germline V gene sequence: CDR1 LGHDT, CDR2 YNNKEL (reference sequence). V lost 1 base and J lost 9; bases outside the gene matches: 5. The CDR3 runs to 14 residues. CDR3 coding DNA: TGTGCCAGCAGCCAAGCGGGGGGGCCGTCTGAGCAGTTCTTC. Translating it yields CASSQAGGPSEQFF.

This clonotype was counted ten times or more. The chain employs TRBV29-1 and TRBJ1-1, with D uncertain. Trimming removed 8 bases from V and 3 bases from J, with 16 bases in between. In germline, CDR1 is SQVTM, CDR2 ANQGSEA. The CDR3 is 13 residues long. Here the CDR3 DNA reads TGCAGCTTTAATAGGAATATGGACACTGAAGCTTTCTTT. Translated: CSFNRNMDTEAFF. The complete variable domain, with remaining parts taken from reference TRBV29-1 and TRBJ1-1, reads SAVISQKPSRDICQRGTSLTIQCQVDSQVTMMFWYRQQPGQSLTLIATANQGSEATYESGFVIDKFPISRPNLTFSTLTVSNMSPEDSSIYLCSFNRNMDTEAFFGQGTRLTVV.